This TCR beta chain was profiled in a study of T cell changes during pregnancy in multiple sclerosis. This clone was seen a few times. This table comes from immunoSEQ multiplex PCR, and its TCRdb copy is limited to in-frame clones, with some not included. The data contain approximately 44,000 clones, 90% of them singletons. Germline V CDR1 and CDR2: SGHVS, FQNEAQ. This CDR3 spans 14 amino acids. Germline trimming cut 5 bases from V and 5 bases from J; bases unmatched to any gene: 4. The receptor was isolated from a female donor with multiple sclerosis, enrolled in a pregnancy study. Sequenced here: CD8+ T cells from peripheral blood mononuclear cells, sampled in the third trimester of pregnancy. V gene TRBV7-8 combines with J gene TRBJ1-1; 11 bases align to TRBD1. CDR3 amino acids: CASSGQGAGTEAFF. As DNA, the CDR3 is TGTGCCAGCAGCGGACAGGGGGCTGGGACTGAAGCTTTCTTT. The variable domain in full, with the rest retrieved from reference TRBV7-8 and TRBJ1-1, is GAGVSQSPRYKVAKRGQDVALRCDPISGHVSLFWYQQALGQGPEFLTYFQNEAQLDKSGLPSDRFFAERPEGSVSTLKIQRTQQEDSAVYLCASSGQGAGTEAFFGQGTRLTVV.